This passage covers 9 T cell receptor beta chains from one sample sequenced in a study of shared clonotypes between healthy human individuals (dated by TCRdb to 2019 to 2021). CD8 naive samples were CD45RO-negative cells positively selected for CCR7, giving a CD45RA+CCR7+ population that excluded TemRA cells. Receptor libraries were prepared by the immunoSEQ multiplex PCR assay. Sourced from immuneACCESS, this table was stored by TCRdb with only in-frame sequences that have V and J called. A share of the clones is absent; for the studies checked, an unresolved V gene accounts for under half, and the remainder has no known explanation. The sample has over 2,000,000 clones on record, 85% to 95% of them singletons. The ten largest clonotypes hold around 1.7% of the sample. The sequenced material came from naive CD8+ T cells from PBMCs. This specimen's cell subset or site label, per the study, means: CD45RA+CCR7+. The receptors come from a man younger than 30 in good health. Some clones in this sample may be carry-over from other donors' samples.

The chain has TRBV27 and TRBJ1-2; TRBD1 matches at 8 bases. CDR3 length: 15 residues. Germline CDR1 reads MNHEY; CDR2 reads SMNVEV (reference sequence). V lost 8 bases and J lost 13; bases outside the gene matches: 21. The CDR3 DNA follows: TGTGCCAGCGGTCCCCTTGACCCGACAGGGGAGGGTTGCACCTTC. It encodes CASGPLDPTGEGCTF.

This clone appeared a single time. V and J are TRBV15 and TRBJ1-5, with D possibly being TRBD1 (5 bases). The CDR3 length is 16 residues. V dropped 0 bases and J dropped 7 bases, with 16 bases sitting between them. The germline CDR1 and CDR2 sequences are LNHNV and YYDKDF (reference sequence). The CDR3 region is CATSRDRGILGQPQHF. CDR3 in DNA: TGTGCCACCAGCAGAGATAGGGGTATTTTGGGACAGCCCCAGCATTTT.

This chain joins TRBV15 and TRBJ2-2; TRBD1 agrees at 7 bases. Per the germline V gene, CDR1 is LNHNV and CDR2 is YYDKDF (reference sequence). The CDR3 is 17 amino acids. V trimming: 0 bases; J trimming: 3 bases; junction bases outside the gene matches: 7. The CDR3 loop is CATSRDSYDRDTGELFF. The CDR3 nucleotides are TGTGCCACCAGCAGAGACTCCTACGACAGGGACACCGGGGAGCTGTTTTTT.

The V gene is TRBV7-6, the J gene TRBJ2-1, with 8 bases fitting TRBD2. V was clipped by 1 base and J by 7 bases; unmatched bases: 3. CDR1 is SGHVS, CDR2 FNYEAQ, per germline. The CDR3 runs to 14 residues. CDR3 residues: CASSLVGGRNEQFF. Written as DNA, the CDR3 is TGTGCCAGCAGCTTAGTCGGCGGGAGGAATGAGCAGTTCTTC. Based on the CDR3 plus reference TRBV7-6 and TRBJ2-1, the full variable domain is GAGVSQSPRYKVTKRGQDVALRCDPISGHVSLYWYRQALGQGPEFLTYFNYEAQQDKSGLPNDRFSAERPEGSISTLTIQRTEQRDSAMYRCASSLVGGRNEQFFGPGTRLTVL.

V gene TRBV9 combines with J gene TRBJ1-4; D gene ambiguous. The germline CDR1 and CDR2 sequences are SGDLS and YYNGEE. This CDR3 is 14 amino acids long. Trimming took off 3 bases at V and 5 bases at J, with 11 bases between the two ends. CDR3 DNA sequence: TGTGCCAGCAGCGGGAATTGGCGGAATGAAAAACTGTTTTTT. Protein product: CASSGNWRNEKLFF.

The chain recombines TRBV7-9 with TRBJ2-3; D may be TRBD2 (6 bases). The CDR3 has 12 residues. Germline V gene data show CDR1 as SEHNR and CDR2 as FQNEAQ (reference sequence). With 8 bases removed from V and 6 bases from J, the gap between germline ends came to 12 bases. As DNA, the CDR3 is TGTGCCAGCTGGGGAGGCGAGGATACGCAGTATTTT. Translation: CASWGGEDTQYF.

Notes on this clone: The sample holds other DNA sequences that translate to the same CDR3. The gene calls are TRBV5-1 and TRBJ1-1, with 9 bases aligning to TRBD1. The germline CDR1 and CDR2 sequences are SGHRS and YFSETQ. The CDR3 loop spans 13 amino acids. The V gene end was trimmed by 4 bases and the J gene end by 3 bases; junction bases not matched to a gene: 1. This chain's CDR3 is CASSGTGYTEAFF. CDR3 nucleotides: TGCGCCAGCAGCGGGACAGGGTACACTGAAGCTTTCTTT.

V gene TRBV28 combines with J gene TRBJ2-1; tentative D call: TRBD1 (6 bases). The germline V gene encodes CDR1 MDHEN and CDR2 SYDVKM. The CDR3 has 15 amino acids. The V gene lost 6 bases and the J gene lost 0 bases, with 12 bases spanning the gap. The CDR3 is CASRSRGGSYNEQFF. The CDR3 bases are TGTGCCAGCAGGTCCCGAGGGGGCTCCTACAATGAGCAGTTCTTC.

The V call is TRBV4-1, the J call TRBJ2-7, with 13 bases lining up with TRBD2. V lost 1 base and J lost 7; bases outside the gene matches: 4. Per germline, CDR1 MGHRA and CDR2 YSYEKL. CDR3 length: 15 residues. The CDR3 region has the DNA TGCGCCAGCAGCCAAGGGACTAGCGGGAGCCGAGAGCAGTACTTC. Translating gives CASSQGTSGSREQYF.